The clone carrying this TCR beta chain was seen repeatedly, ten times or more. The target antigen is unknown. TCRdb itself ran the reads through MiXCR, one entry per CDR3 protein. This table holds about 230,000 distinct CDR3 sequences, 6% to 8% found once. V lost 5 bases, J lost 4 bases, and 10 bases stayed unmatched. The CDR3 extends over 15 amino acids. Germline values: CDR1 SGHTA, CDR2 FQGNSA. This sample is part of a study of T cell repertoires in cytomegalovirus infection. Study in general: Based on public TCR beta signatures, there were indications of CMV infection and of a matching HLA type.

Study outcomes and limitations: Public TCR beta family frequency separated CMV-and-HLA carriers, including in an independent cohort. CMV-specific HLA-C-restricted TCR beta clonotypes dominated the ex vivo response.

The sequence derives from a human donor in good health (CMV status not recorded). Some clones in this sample may be carry-over from other donors' samples. Sequencing was performed on PBMCs. This chain uses TRBV7-2 with TRBJ1-2, with TRBD1 matching 7 bases. Here the CDR3 reads CASSADREGTYGYTF. Written as DNA, the CDR3 is TGTGCCAGCAGCGCAGACAGGGAGGGAACCTATGGCTACACCTTC.